The 8 T cell receptor beta chains presented below share a single source sample, sequenced in a study of blood T cell repertoires in COVID-19. Some clones are missing from TCRdb's copy, which holds only in-frame ones; the method was immunoSEQ multiplex PCR. The table records roughly 150,000 clones, 79% of them present only once. The specimen was PBMCs or T cells enriched from blood (not recorded which). The source of these receptors is a woman aged 65 to 85 in a cohort exposed to, infected with or recovered from COVID-19 (not recorded which).

This chain uses TRBV10-2 with TRBJ1-2; 11 positions agree with TRBD1. In germline, CDR1 is WSHSY, CDR2 SAAADI. Germline trimming cut 0 bases from V and 8 bases from J; bases unmatched to any gene: 5. The CDR3 is made up of 15 amino acids. In nucleotides, the CDR3 is TGCGCCAGCAGTGAGTCTTGGACAGGGGGCCGGGGCTACACCTTC. Protein sequence: CASSESWTGGRGYTF.

The sample holds a few counts of this clone. The chain employs TRBV15 and TRBJ2-2; 10 bases are a match to TRBD2. V dropped 5 bases and J dropped 7; count of bases not matched to a gene: 10. The CDR3 is 16 amino acids. The germline CDR1 and CDR2 sequences are LNHNV and YYDKDF (reference sequence). CDR3 DNA sequence: TGTGCCACCAGCTGGCAAGCGGGAGGGCCTGGCGGGGAGCTGTTTTTT. Translation gives CATSWQAGGPGGELFF.

The chain employs TRBV7-2 and TRBJ2-1; 12 nucleotides agree with TRBD1. Germline V CDR1 and CDR2: SGHTA, FQGNSA. The trim removed 5 bases at V and 15 bases at J, leaving 5 bases unmatched. The length of the CDR3 is 12 residues. The CDR3 loop reads CASSLGTGGLFF. The DNA of the CDR3 is TGTGCCAGCAGCCTCGGGACAGGGGGCCTGTTCTTC.

This clone was counted ten times or more. The rearrangement joins TRBV24-1 to TRBJ2-1, with 13 bases aligning to TRBD2. The J segment lost 6 bases and the V segment lost 1 base, leaving 5 bases of the junction unmatched. The CDR3 runs 17 residues. The germline V gene has CDR1 KGHDR and CDR2 SFDVKD. CDR3 residues: CATSDFTTSGRANEQFF. The CDR3 region has the DNA TGTGCCACCAGTGATTTCACCACTAGCGGGAGGGCCAATGAGCAGTTCTTC.

DNA of the CDR3: TGTGCCAGCAGCTCAAAGACAGGGGATTACAATGAGCAGTTCTTC. Protein product: CASSSKTGDYNEQFF. V usage is TRBV7-3 and J usage is TRBJ2-1; TRBD1 matches 8 bases. Trimming took 4 bases from V and 4 from J; bases not matched to a gene: 6. The CDR3 sequence is 15 residues long. Germline values: CDR1 SGHTA, CDR2 FQGTGA.

CDR3 DNA: TGTGCCAGCAATCCGACAGGGAGCTATGGCTACACCTTC. The encoded protein is CASNPTGSYGYTF. The chain combines TRBV28 with TRBJ1-2; 7 nucleotides match TRBD1. CDR1 is MDHEN and CDR2 is SYDVKM in the germline V gene. The V gene end was trimmed by 7 bases and the J gene end by 4 bases; junction bases not matched to a gene: 6. CDR3 length: 13 amino acids.

The chain carries TRBV7-9 and TRBJ1-4, with TRBD1 matching over 7 bases. Per germline, CDR1 SEHNR and CDR2 FQNEAQ (reference sequence). The CDR3 has 16 amino acids. V trimming: 5 bases; J trimming: 6 bases; junction bases outside the gene matches: 12. CDR3 DNA: TGTGCCAGCAGCCCCGCCCGGACAGGCCGACATGAAAAACTGTTTTTT. Protein product: CASSPARTGRHEKLFF.

This clone was seen more than once but under ten times. This chain joins TRBV18 and TRBJ2-1; possibly TRBD2 for D (5 bases). V was clipped by 2 bases and J by 1 base, with 15 bases between them. The CDR3 length is 17 residues. The V gene's germline CDR1 is KGHSH and CDR2 LQKENI. The CDR3 is CASSPRVGLGSYNEQFF. In DNA form, the CDR3 reads TGTGCCAGCTCACCAAGAGTAGGACTGGGGTCCTACAATGAGCAGTTCTTC.